This entry is about one T cell receptor (beta chain). Its target is not known. These data come from a study of cytomegalovirus exposure and HLA in healthy donors. General study points: According to a later analysis, donors in an Asian-associated ancestry cluster reportedly had fewer N-insertions than the 666-donor mean. When analyzed later, a missense DCLRE1C variant was found to be linked to TCR beta V- and J-gene trimming.

The records do not include a CMV serostatus for this donor. Primers: 60 Vbeta forward and 13 Jbeta reverse. Generated by immunoSEQ multiplex PCR, the TCRdb table keeps only in-frame clones and is missing some. The table records more than 80,000 clones, 64% of them present only once. Specimen: PBMCs. This receptor was identified in a human donor in good health.

The CDR3 DNA follows: TGTGCCAGTAGTATCACAGGGGAGGATTCACCCCTCCACTTT. It is translated as CASSITGEDSPLHF. V gene TRBV19 combines with J gene TRBJ1-6; 7 bases match TRBD1. The CDR3 has 14 amino acids. The J segment lost 8 bases and the V segment lost 3 bases, leaving 4 bases of the junction unmatched. Germline lookup yields CDR1 LNHDA and CDR2 SQIVND (reference sequence).